This T cell receptor (beta chain) derives from a study of early T cells in non-severe SARS-CoV-2 infection. Overall study: The study sequenced bulk RNA from unsorted whole blood, with chains unpaired.

The TCR library protocol attached unique molecular identifiers to the individual cDNA molecules. TCRdb itself ran the 5' RACE reads through MiXCR, one entry per CDR3 protein. The table includes about 100,000 distinct CDR3 sequences, about 13% detected once. The CDR3 consists of 12 residues. Germline CDR1 MNHNY, CDR2 SVGAGI (reference sequence). V lost 11 bases and J lost 4, with 11 bases in between. This sequence was found in an adult who was a healthcare worker with PCR-confirmed SARS-CoV-2 infection or an uninfected control (not recorded which). The chain joins TRBV6-6 to TRBJ2-2, with TRBD2 as a possible D gene (5 bases). The specimen was whole blood. In DNA form, the CDR3 reads TGTGCCCTAAGTCGGGGCACCGGGGAGCTGTTTTTT. Translation gives CALSRGTGELFF.